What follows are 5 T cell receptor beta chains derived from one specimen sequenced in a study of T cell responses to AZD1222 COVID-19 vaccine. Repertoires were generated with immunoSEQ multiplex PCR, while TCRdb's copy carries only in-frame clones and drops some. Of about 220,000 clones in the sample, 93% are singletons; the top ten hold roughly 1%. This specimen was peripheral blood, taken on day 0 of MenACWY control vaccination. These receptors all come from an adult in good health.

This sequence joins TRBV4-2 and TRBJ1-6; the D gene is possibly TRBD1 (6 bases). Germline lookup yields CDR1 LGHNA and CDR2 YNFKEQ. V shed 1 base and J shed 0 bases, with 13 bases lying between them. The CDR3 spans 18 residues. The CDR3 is CASSQGTGISSYNSPLHF. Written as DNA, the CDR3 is TGTGCCAGCAGCCAAGGTACAGGGATCAGCTCCTATAATTCACCCCTCCACTTT.

The CDR3 reads CASSQDLQPQHF. CDR3 in DNA: TGTGCCAGCAGCCAAGATCTACAGCCCCAGCATTTT. V gene TRBV3-1 (or the pseudogene TRBV3-2) combines with J gene TRBJ1-5; D gene uncertain. The germline V gene has CDR1 LGHDT and CDR2 YNNKEL (reference sequence). The CDR3 has 12 amino acids. V lost 0 bases to trimming and J lost 7 bases, with 4 bases between them.

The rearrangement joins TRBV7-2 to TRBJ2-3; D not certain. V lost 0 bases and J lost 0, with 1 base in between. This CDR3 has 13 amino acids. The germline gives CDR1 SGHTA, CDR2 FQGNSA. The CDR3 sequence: CASSLASTDTQYF. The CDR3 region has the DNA TGTGCCAGCAGCTTAGCTAGCACAGATACGCAGTATTTT.

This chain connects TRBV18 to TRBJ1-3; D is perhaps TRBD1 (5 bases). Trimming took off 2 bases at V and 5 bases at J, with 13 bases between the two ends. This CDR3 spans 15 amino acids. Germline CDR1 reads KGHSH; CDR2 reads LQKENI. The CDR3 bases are TGTGCCAGCTCACCAACCGGGACGGTGCGAAACACCATATATTTT. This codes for CASSPTGTVRNTIYF.

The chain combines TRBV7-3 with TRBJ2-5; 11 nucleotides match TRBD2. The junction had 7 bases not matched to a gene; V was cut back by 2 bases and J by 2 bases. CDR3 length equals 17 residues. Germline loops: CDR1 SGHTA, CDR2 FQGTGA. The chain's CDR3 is CASSLVAGGPGQETQYF. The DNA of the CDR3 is TGTGCCAGCAGCTTAGTAGCGGGGGGGCCAGGGCAAGAGACCCAGTACTTC. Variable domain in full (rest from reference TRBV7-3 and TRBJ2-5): GAGVSQTPSNKVTEKGKYVELRCDPISGHTALYWYRQSLGQGPEFLIYFQGTGAADDSGLPNDRFFAVRPEGSVSTLKIQRTERGDSAVYLCASSLVAGGPGQETQYFGPGTRLLVL.